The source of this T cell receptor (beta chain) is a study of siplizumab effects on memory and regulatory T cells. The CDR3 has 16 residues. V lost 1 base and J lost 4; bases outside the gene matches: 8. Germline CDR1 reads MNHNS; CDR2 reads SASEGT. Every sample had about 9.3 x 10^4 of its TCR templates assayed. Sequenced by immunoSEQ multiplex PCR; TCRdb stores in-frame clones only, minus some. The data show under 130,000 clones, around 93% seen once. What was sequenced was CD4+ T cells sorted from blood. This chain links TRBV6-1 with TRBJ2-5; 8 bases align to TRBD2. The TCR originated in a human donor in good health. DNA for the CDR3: TGTGCCAGCAGTGAAGGAATGACGGCGGGGGGAGAGACCCAGTACTTC. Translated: CASSEGMTAGGETQYF.